The 21 T cell receptor beta chains in this list originate from one sample, sequenced in a study of blood T cell repertoires in COVID-19. The data were produced by immunoSEQ multiplex PCR, yet TCRdb's version contains in-frame clones alone and is incomplete. In the table there are approximately 330,000 clones, 90% of which are singletons. Material: peripheral blood. These receptors were taken from a woman in her thirties or forties with COVID-19, enrolled during active disease.

This rearrangement joins TRBV5-4 to TRBJ2-6; 7 bases are a match to TRBD1. Germline CDR1 SGHNT, CDR2 YYREEE (reference sequence). This CDR3 is built from 17 residues. V lost 2 bases and J lost 3; bases outside the gene matches: 8. CDR3 sequence reads: CASSLPGTVFGANVLTF. CDR3 DNA sequence: TGTGCCAGCAGCTTACCCGGGACAGTCTTTGGGGCCAACGTCCTGACTTTC.

The genes are TRBV6-5 and TRBJ1-1; no definite D call. The CDR3 spans 14 residues. The V gene's germline CDR1 is MNHEY and CDR2 SVGAGI. The V and J ends lost 7 bases and 1 base respectively, with 13 bases between them. CDR3 coding DNA: TGTGCCAGCAAACTATCACCAGCGAACACTGAAGCTTTCTTT. This gives the protein CASKLSPANTEAFF.

The V call is TRBV4-3, the J call TRBJ2-3, with 9 bases that match TRBD2. J gave up 2 bases and V 4 bases, and 4 bases lay outside the gene matches. The CDR3 is made up of 15 amino acids. CDR1 and CDR2 from the germline V gene are LGHNA and YSLEER. CDR3 nucleotide sequence: TGCGCCAGCAGCCTCTTAGCGGGGGCCACAGATACGCAGTATTTT. Its translation: CASSLLAGATDTQYF.

This rearrangement joins TRBV6-6 to TRBJ2-1, with D possibly being TRBD2 (5 bases). Germline lookup yields CDR1 MNHNY and CDR2 SVGAGI (reference sequence). The CDR3 is made up of 11 amino acids. V was trimmed by 7 bases and J by 8 bases, leaving 9 bases between them. The CDR3 sequence is CASTGGHEQFF. For the CDR3, the DNA is TGTGCCAGCACAGGAGGCCATGAGCAGTTCTTC.

V and J are TRBV2 and TRBJ1-1; 8 bases are shared with TRBD1. This CDR3 has 14 amino acids. Germline V lookup: CDR1 SNHLY, CDR2 FYNNEI. V trimming: 3 bases; J trimming: 5 bases; junction bases outside the gene matches: 5. CDR3 in amino acids: CASSEGQDWTEAFF. The CDR3 DNA sequence: TGTGCCAGCAGTGAGGGACAGGATTGGACTGAAGCTTTCTTT.

This clone was seen more than once but under ten times. This sequence joins TRBV4-3 and TRBJ2-2; D not certain. This CDR3 has 18 residues. Germline CDR1 is LGHNA and CDR2 is YSLEER. The ends were cut back, 0 bases at V and 2 bases at J, with 16 bases in the middle. The CDR3 sequence: CASSQEAASYLNTGELFF. The CDR3 DNA reads TGCGCCAGCAGCCAAGAAGCCGCCTCCTACCTTAACACCGGGGAGCTGTTTTTT.

This chain joins TRBV7-2 and TRBJ2-2, with 12 bases aligning to TRBD2. CDR1 is SGHTA and CDR2 is FQGNSA in the germline V gene. The CDR3 has 13 residues. This chain's CDR3 is CATSGRRTGELFF. CDR3 DNA sequence: TGTGCTACTAGCGGGAGGCGAACCGGGGAGCTGTTTTTT.

The CDR3 DNA is TGCGCCAGCAGACCCACAGGGGCAGAAGGCTACACCTTC. Encoded protein: CASRPTGAEGYTF. This chain links TRBV5-1 with TRBJ1-2; the match to TRBD1 covers 7 bases. This CDR3 has 13 amino acids. The V gene end was trimmed by 5 bases and the J gene end by 8 bases; junction bases not matched to a gene: 9. CDR1 is SGHRS and CDR2 is YFSETQ in the germline V gene. Filled out from reference TRBV5-1 and TRBJ1-2, the complete variable domain reads KAGVTQTPRYLIKTRGQQVTLSCSPISGHRSVSWYQQTPGQGLQFLFEYFSETQRNKGNFPGRFSGRQFSNSRSEMNVSTLELGDSALYLCASRPTGAEGYTFGSGTRLTVV.

This clone was detected once. This chain links TRBV12-3 or TRBV12-4 with TRBJ2-7, with D tentatively TRBD2 (5 bases). The V end was cut by 6 bases, the J end by 5 bases, with 14 bases between. This CDR3 spans 13 amino acids. As DNA, the CDR3 is TGTGCCAGCAGCCGGATGAGGGTCCACGAGCAGTACTTC. This gives the protein CASSRMRVHEQYF.

The rearrangement joins TRBV28 to TRBJ1-1; possibly TRBD1 for D (5 bases). The V gene's germline CDR1 is MDHEN and CDR2 SYDVKM. Trimming removed 4 bases from V and 3 bases from J, with 18 bases in between. The CDR3 is 16 residues long. CDR3: CASSSLTGSFYTEAFF. The CDR3 DNA is TGTGCCAGCAGTTCCCTCACAGGCTCTTTTTACACTGAAGCTTTCTTT.

The chain carries TRBV9 and TRBJ2-3; TRBD2 matches at 8 bases. Germline CDR1 reads SGDLS; CDR2 reads YYNGEE. The CDR3 has 14 amino acids. The ends lost 8 bases at V and 6 bases at J; junction bases unmatched: 11. CDR3 bases: TGTGCCAGTGTCCGGGAGGGAGGATCGGATACGCAGTATTTT. Translation gives CASVREGGSDTQYF.

The gene calls are TRBV18 and TRBJ1-2; TRBD1 might be the D (6 bases). The CDR3 loop spans 14 amino acids. The V and J ends lost 3 bases and 8 bases respectively, with 16 bases between them. CDR1 KGHSH and CDR2 LQKENI come from the germline V gene. CDR3 residues: CASSPYETGQGYTF. Here the CDR3 DNA reads TGTGCCAGCTCACCCTACGAGACTGGACAGGGCTACACCTTC.

This chain joins TRBV7-9 and TRBJ2-7, with 11 bases matching TRBD2. J gave up 0 bases and V 5 bases, and 9 bases lay outside the gene matches. This CDR3 has 17 residues. In germline, CDR1 is SEHNR, CDR2 FQNEAQ (reference sequence). In DNA form, the CDR3 reads TGTGCCAGCAGCCCCCCGGGACTAGCGGCCTACTCCTACGAGCAGTACTTC. It codes for CASSPPGLAAYSYEQYF.

The chain couples TRBV18 to TRBJ2-5, with 7 positions matching TRBD1. V gave up 3 bases and J gave up 5 bases; unmatched junction bases: 9. Germline-derived CDR1 and CDR2 are KGHSH and LQKENI. This CDR3 comprises 15 residues. The DNA for the CDR3 is TGTGCCAGCTCACCCCTGGGACAGACGTTCGAGACCCAGTACTTC. Its translation is CASSPLGQTFETQYF. The entire variable domain, with the rest obtained from reference TRBV18 and TRBJ2-5, is as follows: NAGVMQNPRHLVRRRGQEARLRCSPMKGHSHVYWYRQLPEEGLKFMVYLQKENIIDESGMPKERFSAEFPKEGPSILRIQQVVRGDSAAYFCASSPLGQTFETQYFGPGTRLLVL.

The rearrangement links TRBV5-4 to TRBJ2-7, with D tentatively TRBD1 (6 bases). The V end was cut by 1 base, the J end by 3 bases, with 11 bases between. Germline CDR1 is SGHNT and CDR2 is YYREEE (reference sequence). This CDR3 region has 14 residues. CDR3 bases: TGTGCCAGCAGCTTGTCCCGGACAGACTACGAGCAGTACTTC. Its translation: CASSLSRTDYEQYF.

The J gene is TRBJ1-6, the V gene TRBV2, with 7 nucleotides matching TRBD1. In germline, CDR1 is SNHLY, CDR2 FYNNEI. The trim removed 6 bases at V and 6 bases at J, leaving 8 bases unmatched. The CDR3 is 15 residues long. CDR3 DNA sequence: TGTGCCAGCAGGGCCGGGGCAGGGGGTAATTCACCCCTCCACTTT. Translating it yields CASRAGAGGNSPLHF.

CDR3 bases: TGCAGCGTGGGCGGACAGGGGCACACTGAAGCTTTCTTT. It is translated as CSVGGQGHTEAFF. This chain joins TRBV29-1 and TRBJ1-1, with 9 nucleotides matching TRBD1. This CDR3 comprises 13 residues. Germline CDR1 and CDR2: SQVTM and ANQGSEA. With V trimmed by 6 bases and J by 3 bases, 5 bases remained unmatched.

The V gene is TRBV5-5, the J gene TRBJ2-7; D remains unclear. Per the germline V gene, CDR1 is SGHKS and CDR2 is YYEKEE (reference sequence). Trimming removed 7 bases at V and 0 bases at J, with 14 bases between. The CDR3 has 14 residues. CDR3 residues: CASVFSMSSYEQYF. Here the CDR3 DNA reads TGTGCCAGCGTGTTTTCCATGAGCTCCTACGAGCAGTACTTC.

V gene TRBV18 combines with J gene TRBJ2-7, with a possible D match to TRBD2 (6 bases). Trimming pared 2 bases from V and 7 bases from J, leaving 15 bases between. This CDR3 comprises 14 residues. Looked up from germline, CDR1 is KGHSH and CDR2 is LQKENI. In nucleotides, the CDR3 is TGTGCCAGCTCACCATATGGCGGGGTCAGGGAGCAGTACTTC. Amino acid sequence: CASSPYGGVREQYF.

As for this clone: Germline is not matched at one junction end, which may reflect a read error. The rearrangement uses TRBV12-3 or TRBV12-4 and TRBJ1-1; 8 nucleotides align to TRBD1. The CDR3 loop spans 13 amino acids. CDR3 in amino acids: CASTLQGGYEAFF. In nucleotides, the CDR3 is TGTGCCAGCACTTTACAGGGGGGATATGAAGCTTTCTTT.

The chain joins TRBV27 to TRBJ1-5; D gene unclear. CDR3 length: 13 amino acids. V was cut by 1 base and J by 7 bases, with 8 bases left in between. The V gene's germline CDR1 is MNHEY and CDR2 SMNVEV (reference sequence). DNA for the CDR3: TGTGCCAGCAGTTTATATTCTCGGCAGCCCCAGCATTTT. Its translation is CASSLYSRQPQHF.